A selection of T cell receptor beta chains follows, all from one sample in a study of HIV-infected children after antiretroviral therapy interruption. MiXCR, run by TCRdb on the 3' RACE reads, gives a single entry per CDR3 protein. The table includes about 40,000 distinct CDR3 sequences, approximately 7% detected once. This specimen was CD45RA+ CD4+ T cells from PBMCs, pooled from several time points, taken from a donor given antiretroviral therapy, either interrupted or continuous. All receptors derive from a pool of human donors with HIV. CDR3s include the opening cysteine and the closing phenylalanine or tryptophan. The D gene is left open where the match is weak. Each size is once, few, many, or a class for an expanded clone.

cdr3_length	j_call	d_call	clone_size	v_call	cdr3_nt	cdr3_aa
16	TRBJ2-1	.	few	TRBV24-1	TGTGCCACCAGTCGAGCTGACACCAGCTCCTACAATGAGCAGTTCTTC	CATSRADTSSYNEQFF
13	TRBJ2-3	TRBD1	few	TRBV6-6	TGTGCCAGCAGCCGGGACAGATCAGATACGCAGTATTTT	CASSRDRSDTQYF
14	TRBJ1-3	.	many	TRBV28	TGTGCCAGCAGTTTTGGAAGGCCAGAAAACACCATATATTTT	CASSFGRPENTIYF
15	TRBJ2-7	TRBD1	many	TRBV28	TGTGCCAGCAGCACCCCGGGACAGAGTTCCTACGAGCAGTACTTC	CASSTPGQSSYEQYF
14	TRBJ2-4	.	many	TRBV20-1	TGCAGTGCCTACGAACTCGCAGCCAAAAACATTCAGTACTTC	CSAYELAAKNIQYF
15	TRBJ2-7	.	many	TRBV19	TGTGCCAGCAGTCGACTGGGGGAGAGCTCCTATGAACAGTACTTC	CASSRLGESSYEQYF
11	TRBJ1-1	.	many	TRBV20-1	TGCAGTGCTAGCGACAATTATGAAGCTTTCTTT	CSASDNYEAFF
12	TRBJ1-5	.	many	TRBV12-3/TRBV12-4	TGTGCCAGCAGGCACAGTAGCCAGCCCCAGCATTTT	CASRHSSQPQHF
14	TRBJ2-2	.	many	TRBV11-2	TGTGCCAGCAGCTTAGTGCAGGGCCCCGGGGAGCTGTTTTTT	CASSLVQGPGELFF
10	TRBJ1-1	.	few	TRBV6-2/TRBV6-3	TGTGCCAGCGGAAACTCTGAAGCTTTCTTT	CASGNSEAFF
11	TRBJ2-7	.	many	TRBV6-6	TGTGCCAGCATCCAGGGGGGTGAACAGTACTTC	CASIQGGEQYF
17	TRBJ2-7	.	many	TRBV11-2	TGTGCCAGCAGCCCAATACCCCGACAGAGGGGACCCTACGAGCAGTACTTC	CASSPIPRQRGPYEQYF
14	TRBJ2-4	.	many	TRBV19	TGTGCCAGTAGTACCAGAGGGTCCGCGCTCATTCAGTACTTC	CASSTRGSALIQYF